Below are 18 T cell receptor beta chains sequenced from a single sample in a study of OX40 agonist ivuxolimab in advanced cancers. Clones were read by immunoSEQ multiplex PCR, and TCRdb kept only the in-frame ones, dropping some. The table records 65,000 to 80,000 clones, roughly four fifths of them present only once. Sequenced material: CD4+ or CD8+ T cells sorted from blood, taken in a trial of the OX40 agonist ivuxolimab. The origin of the receptors is an adult with an advanced solid tumor such as melanoma, head and neck, liver or kidney cancer.

The rearrangement uses TRBV5-3 and TRBJ1-2, with 7 bases fitting TRBD1. TRBV5-3 is annotated as an ORF whose role is uncertain. Losses at the gene ends were 1 base for V and 3 bases for J; bases not matched to a gene: 0. This CDR3 region has 13 residues. The CDR3 nucleotides are TGTGCCAGAAGCTTGACAGGGGACTATGGCTACACCTTC. Its protein product is CARSLTGDYGYTF.

This clone has just one count. The chain joins TRBV18 to TRBJ1-1, with D uncertain. CDR1 KGHSH and CDR2 LQKENI come from the germline V gene. The CDR3 runs 13 residues. Trimming shortened V by 2 bases and J by 2 bases, and 6 bases separated the two germline ends. The CDR3 reads CASSPEFNTEAFF. The CDR3 nucleotides are TGTGCCAGCTCACCAGAGTTTAACACTGAAGCTTTCTTT. Filled out from reference TRBV18 and TRBJ1-1, the complete variable domain reads NAGVMQNPRHLVRRRGQEARLRCSPMKGHSHVYWYRQLPEEGLKFMVYLQKENIIDESGMPKERFSAEFPKEGPSILRIQQVVRGDSAAYFCASSPEFNTEAFFGQGTRLTVV.

V and J are TRBV29-1 and TRBJ2-3; D remains ambiguous. The CDR3 sequence is 13 residues long. Germline CDR1 is SQVTM and CDR2 is ANQGSEA. V lost 1 base and J 4 bases, leaving 9 bases between the germline ends. CDR3 DNA sequence: TGCAGCGTTGAAGGGACGGATCCAGATACGCAGTATTTT. Its translation: CSVEGTDPDTQYF.

The chain employs TRBV18 and TRBJ1-2; 11 bases agree with TRBD1. This CDR3 spans 14 amino acids. Germline V CDR1 and CDR2: KGHSH, LQKENI. The junction had 4 bases not matched to a gene; V was cut back by 4 bases and J by 6 bases. The CDR3: CASSLEGQGDGYTF. CDR3 in DNA: TGTGCCAGCTCACTTGAGGGACAGGGGGATGGCTACACCTTC.

In this sample, this clone turned up once. The chain has TRBV7-2 and TRBJ1-2, with TRBD1 matching 7 bases. The CDR3 runs to 15 residues. After removal of 4 bases from V and 2 bases from J, the junction contained 7 bases not matched to a gene. The germline V gene encodes CDR1 SGHTA and CDR2 FQGNSA. The CDR3 DNA sequence: TGTGCCAGCAGCTCACAGGGGAGAGGAAACTATGGCTACACCTTC. This encodes CASSSQGRGNYGYTF.

The rearrangement joins TRBV7-9 to TRBJ2-3; TRBD2 aligns across 9 bases. V shed 2 bases and J 6 bases; nucleotides not matched to a gene: 3. The CDR3 extends over 14 amino acids. The germline CDR1 and CDR2 sequences are SEHNR and FQNEAQ (reference sequence). The CDR3 protein is CASSLILAGDTQYF. The DNA for the CDR3 is TGTGCCAGCAGCTTAATTCTAGCGGGGGATACGCAGTATTTT. Complete variable domain (other parts from reference TRBV7-9 and TRBJ2-3): DTGVSQNPRHKITKRGQNVTFRCDPISEHNRLYWYRQTLGQGPEFLTYFQNEAQLEKSRLLSDRFSAERPKGSFSTLEIQRTEQGDSAMYLCASSLILAGDTQYFGPGTRLTVL.

V is TRBV11-3 and J is TRBJ2-7; possibly TRBD1 or TRBD2 for D (5 bases each). The CDR3 loop spans 13 amino acids. Germline V gives CDR1 SGHNT, CDR2 YENEEA. V was pared by 3 bases and J by 3 bases, with 9 bases between. The CDR3 nucleotides read TGTGCCAGCAGCTTCCGGGGCAACTACGAGCAGTACTTC. Translated: CASSFRGNYEQYF.

This chain uses TRBV28 with TRBJ2-1; unclear D gene. V shed 6 bases and J shed 6 bases, with 15 bases lying between them. Per germline, CDR1 MDHEN and CDR2 SYDVKM. This CDR3 comprises 14 residues. CDR3 DNA sequence: TGTGCCAGCAGGAAGGGTGGTAGCAGCAATGAGCAGTTCTTC. Translating gives CASRKGGSSNEQFF. Full variable domain (remainder filled in from reference TRBV28 and TRBJ2-1): DVKVTQSSRYLVKRTGEKVFLECVQDMDHENMFWYRQDPGLGLRLIYFSYDVKMKEKGDIPEGYSVSREKKERFSLILESASTNQTSMYLCASRKGGSSNEQFFGPGTRLTVL.

V gene TRBV7-2 combines with J gene TRBJ2-7; D might be TRBD1 or TRBD2, each matching 5 bases. V lost 3 bases and J lost 3, with 9 bases in between. There are 13 residues in the CDR3. CDR1 is SGHTA and CDR2 is FQGNSA in the germline V gene. This CDR3 reads CASSLGVNYEQYF. CDR3 sequence (DNA): TGTGCCAGCAGCTTGGGGGTGAACTACGAGCAGTACTTC. The entire variable domain, with the rest obtained from reference TRBV7-2 and TRBJ2-7, is as follows: GAGVSQSPSNKVTEKGKDVELRCDPISGHTALYWYRQSLGQGLEFLIYFQGNSAPDKSGLPSDRFSAERTGGSVSTLTIQRTQQEDSAVYLCASSLGVNYEQYFGPGTRLTVT.

The chain combines TRBV5-1 with TRBJ2-7; 7 bases line up with TRBD1. CDR1 and CDR2 from the germline V gene are SGHRS and YFSETQ. There are 14 residues in the CDR3. V dropped 0 bases and J dropped 2; count of bases not matched to a gene: 2. This chain's CDR3 is CASSLDRGAYEQYF. The CDR3 region has the DNA TGCGCCAGCAGCTTGGACAGGGGAGCCTACGAGCAGTACTTC.

This chain connects TRBV28 to TRBJ1-1; 7 positions agree with TRBD1. The CDR3 is 16 residues long. V lost 5 bases to trimming and J lost 0 bases; unmatched junction nucleotides: 9. From germline, CDR1 is MDHEN and CDR2 SYDVKM. The CDR3 DNA is TGTGCCAGCAGTCCCGGACAGGCTTGGATGAACACTGAAGCTTTCTTT. It yields the protein CASSPGQAWMNTEAFF.

Points on this clone: The junction does not match germline at one end; this may be a read error. This CDR3 is also generated by other DNA sequences in the sample. The chain employs TRBV10-3 and TRBJ1-6; 9 bases line up with TRBD1. This CDR3 is 14 amino acids long. The germline gives CDR1 ENHRY, CDR2 SYGVKD. CDR3 protein: CAISGQGRNSPLHF. The CDR3 DNA is TGCGCCATCAGTGGACAGGGGCGAAATTCACCCCTCCACTTT.

The J gene is TRBJ2-7, the V gene TRBV7-2; TRBD1 matches at 7 bases. V lost 7 bases and J lost 3; bases outside the gene matches: 9. The germline V gene has CDR1 SGHTA and CDR2 FQGNSA. This CDR3 is built from 14 residues. CDR3 amino acids: CASTLDRTNYEQYF. Here the CDR3 DNA reads TGTGCCAGCACCCTGGACAGGACGAACTACGAGCAGTACTTC. Complete variable domain (other parts from reference TRBV7-2 and TRBJ2-7): GAGVSQSPSNKVTEKGKDVELRCDPISGHTALYWYRQSLGQGLEFLIYFQGNSAPDKSGLPSDRFSAERTGGSVSTLTIQRTQQEDSAVYLCASTLDRTNYEQYFGPGTRLTVT.

This CDR3 reads CASSPSSTALYEQYF. DNA of the CDR3: TGTGCCAGCAGTCCATCCTCCACTGCTCTCTACGAGCAGTACTTC. The gene calls are TRBV11-2 and TRBJ2-7; D not certain. CDR3 length: 15 residues. From germline, CDR1 is SGHAT and CDR2 FQNNGV. V lost 6 bases and J lost 3, with 18 bases in between.

The rearrangement joins TRBV30 to TRBJ1-5, with 7 positions matching TRBD1. There are 13 residues in the CDR3. The germline CDR1 and CDR2 sequences are GTSNPN and SVGIG (reference sequence). With V trimmed by 5 bases and J by 4 bases, 5 bases remained unmatched. This chain's CDR3 is CAWGEQGNQPQHF. CDR3 coding DNA: TGTGCCTGGGGCGAACAGGGGAATCAGCCCCAGCATTTT. The complete variable domain, with remaining parts taken from reference TRBV30 and TRBJ1-5, reads SQTIHQWPATLVQPVGSPLSLECTVEGTSNPNLYWYRQAAGRGLQLLFYSVGIGQISSEVPQNLSASRPQDRQFILSSKKLLLSDSGFYLCAWGEQGNQPQHFGDGTRLSIL.

This chain links TRBV28 with TRBJ2-3; TRBD2 aligns across 7 bases. CDR1 is MDHEN and CDR2 is SYDVKM in the germline V gene. The CDR3 consists of 17 residues. V shed 8 bases and J 2 bases; nucleotides not matched to a gene: 16. The CDR3 reads CASLHSPGGSPTDTQYF. The CDR3 DNA reads as TGTGCCAGCCTTCACTCACCCGGCGGGAGTCCCACAGATACGCAGTATTTT.

The J gene is TRBJ2-7, the V gene TRBV6-5, with TRBD2 identical over 12 bases. The germline gives CDR1 MNHEY, CDR2 SVGAGI. V was pared by 6 bases and J by 6 bases, with 6 bases of the junction left unmatched. The CDR3 is made up of 14 amino acids. For the CDR3, the DNA is TGTGCCAGCAGGGAGACTAGCGGGGGTCCCGAGCAGTACTTC. Translating it yields CASRETSGGPEQYF.

The gene calls are TRBV6-1 and TRBJ1-5, with TRBD1 as a possible D gene (6 bases). Trimming left V 10 bases short and J 3 bases short, with 13 bases between. The CDR3 has 13 residues. The V gene's germline CDR1 is MNHNS and CDR2 SASEGT. This CDR3 is CATRQVNNQPQHF. The CDR3 region has the DNA TGTGCCACCCGACAGGTTAACAATCAGCCCCAGCATTTT.